The 27 T cell receptor beta chains below all came from one sample that was sequenced in a study of Graves' ophthalmopathy and Graves' hyperthyroidism. CDR3 regions of TCR beta were amplified from RNA transcripts. In the first round, RT-PCR was carried out with HTBI primers, and a multiplex PCR formed the second round. TCRdb called the multiplex PCR reads again in MiXCR, with one record for every CDR3 protein. The sample records some 750,000 distinct CDR3 sequences, roughly 40% being singletons. Sequencing input: peripheral blood. The receptors stem from an adult man with Graves' ophthalmopathy.

This clonotype was picked up many times. V and J are TRBV29-1 and TRBJ1-2; unclear D gene. CDR3 length: 11 residues. The germline V gene encodes CDR1 SQVTM and CDR2 ANQGSEA. The CDR3, as DNA: TGCCAGGTCCGATATGACTATGGCTACACCTTC. It specifies CQVRYDYGYTF.

This clonotype has a handful of counts. The chain employs TRBV7-9 and TRBJ2-5; D is uncertain. This CDR3 has 15 residues. The germline gives CDR1 SEHNR, CDR2 FQNEAQ (reference sequence). Trimming pared 3 bases from V and 2 bases from J, leaving 13 bases between. The chain's CDR3 is CASSLVSYLQETQYF. CDR3 sequence (DNA): TGTGCCAGCAGCTTGGTTAGTTACCTACAAGAGACCCAGTACTTC. The whole variable domain, remainder taken from reference TRBV7-9 and TRBJ2-5, is DTGVSQNPRHKITKRGQNVTFRCDPISEHNRLYWYRQTLGQGPEFLTYFQNEAQLEKSRLLSDRFSAERPKGSFSTLEIQRTEQGDSAMYLCASSLVSYLQETQYFGPGTRLLVL.

The rearrangement links TRBV10-3 to TRBJ2-7; D possibly uses TRBD1 or TRBD2 (5 bases each). This CDR3 region has 12 residues. V dropped 0 bases and J dropped 7 bases, with 7 bases sitting between them. Germline loops: CDR1 ENHRY, CDR2 SYGVKD. CDR3 sequence reads: CAISESGEEQYF. In nucleotides, the CDR3 is TGTGCCATCAGTGAGTCAGGGGAGGAGCAGTACTTC.

This clonotype was picked up many times. This chain links TRBV9 with TRBJ1-6; tentatively, D is TRBD1 (5 bases). Per germline, CDR1 SGDLS and CDR2 YYNGEE. This CDR3 has 12 amino acids. V gave up 4 bases and J gave up 9 bases, with 8 bases separating them. Written as DNA, the CDR3 is TGTGCCAGCAGCCAAGACAGTTCACCCCTCCACTTT. It yields the protein CASSQDSSPLHF.

This clonotype was detected ten times or more. The V and J genes are TRBV10-2 and TRBJ1-1, with 12 nucleotides matching TRBD1. This CDR3 contains 16 residues. Germline loops: CDR1 WSHSY, CDR2 SAAADI. The junction had 10 bases not matched to a gene; V was cut back by 7 bases and J by 4 bases. CDR3: CASIEGTGGAGTEAFF. For the CDR3, the DNA is TGCGCCAGCATCGAAGGGACAGGGGGCGCAGGCACTGAAGCTTTCTTT.

This clonotype occurred many times. This rearrangement joins TRBV6-5 to TRBJ2-7, with a possible D match to TRBD1 (5 bases). The CDR3 contains 14 residues. Germline V gene sequence: CDR1 MNHEY, CDR2 SVGAGI. The V end lost 4 bases, the J end lost 2 bases, and 12 bases lay between the germline ends. The CDR3 sequence is CASSSPRQTYEQYF. The CDR3 DNA sequence: TGTGCCAGCAGTTCCCCGAGACAGACCTACGAGCAGTACTTC.

This clonotype was seen at least ten times. The chain couples TRBV20-1 to TRBJ2-5, with a possible D match to TRBD2 (6 bases). CDR1 is DFQATT and CDR2 is SNEGSKA in the germline V gene (reference sequence). Deletions cut 5 bases from V and 0 bases from J, with 10 bases between. The CDR3 loop spans 13 amino acids. CDR3 loop: CSAFRDYQETQYF. The CDR3 region has the DNA TGCAGTGCTTTCCGGGACTACCAAGAGACCCAGTACTTC.

This clonotype has ten or more counts. The chain uses TRBV10-3 and TRBJ1-6; a weak D match, TRBD1 (5 bases). The CDR3 contains 16 residues. Germline CDR1 and CDR2: ENHRY and SYGVKD. V was cut by 3 bases and J by 8 bases, with 17 bases left in between. The CDR3: CAISEASGTEHSPLHF. CDR3 DNA: TGTGCCATCAGTGAAGCGTCCGGGACGGAACATTCACCCCTCCACTTT.

This clonotype has just a few counts. A read error may produce the germline difference seen at one junction end. The genes are TRBV20-1 and TRBJ2-7, with 11 nucleotides matching TRBD1. Germline assignment: CDR1 DFQATT and CDR2 SNEGSKA (reference sequence). This CDR3 is built from 11 residues. CDR3: CSARDGGQGDF. The CDR3 DNA reads as TGCAGTGCTAGAGACGGGGGACAGGGGGACTTC.

This clonotype has a handful of counts. The V call is TRBV19, the J call TRBJ1-4; D ambiguous. V dropped 9 bases and J dropped 7 bases, with 9 bases sitting between them. CDR3 length equals 11 residues. Germline CDR1 is LNHDA and CDR2 is SQIVND (reference sequence). The CDR3 DNA follows: TGTGCCAGCTCTTGGGCTGAAAAACTGTTTTTT. It translates to CASSWAEKLFF.

This clonotype was picked up many times. The chain is built from TRBV10-3 and TRBJ2-7; 7 positions agree with TRBD2. Germline V gene data show CDR1 as ENHRY and CDR2 as SYGVKD. Germline trimming cut 2 bases from V and 3 bases from J; bases unmatched to any gene: 7. The CDR3 contains 15 residues. This CDR3 is CAISEGEGPGYEQYF. The CDR3 DNA is TGTGCCATCAGTGAGGGGGAGGGACCAGGCTACGAGCAGTACTTC.

The chain recombines TRBV2 with TRBJ1-1, with 7 bases fitting TRBD1. CDR3 length equals 13 residues. V lost 5 bases to trimming and J lost 4 bases; unmatched junction nucleotides: 4. Germline assignment: CDR1 SNHLY and CDR2 FYNNEI. CDR3 sequence: CASSLRDSTEAFF. CDR3 sequence (DNA): TGTGCCAGCAGTCTAAGGGACAGCACTGAAGCTTTCTTT.

This clonotype showed up just a few times. The CDR3: CASSTPTEKLFF. CDR3 DNA: TGTGCCAGTAGTACCCCGACTGAAAAACTGTTTTTT. This rearrangement joins TRBV19 to TRBJ1-4, with D uncertain. The length of the CDR3 is 12 residues. The germline gives CDR1 LNHDA, CDR2 SQIVND (reference sequence). V lost 4 bases, J lost 7 bases, and 7 bases lay in between.

The table lists this clonotype with a few counts. The rearrangement links TRBV25-1 to TRBJ1-1, with 9 bases identical to TRBD1. Germline V lookup: CDR1 MGHDK, CDR2 SYGVNS. The CDR3 runs 12 residues. Losses at the gene ends were 6 bases for V and 11 bases for J; bases not matched to a gene: 7. CDR3 nucleotides: TGTGCCAGCAGATCTAACAGGGGGCTGGCTTTCTTT. Amino acids: CASRSNRGLAFF. Supplemented by reference TRBV25-1 and TRBJ1-1, the full variable domain reads EADIYQTPRYLVIGTGKKITLECSQTMGHDKMYWYQQDPGMELHLIHYSYGVNSTEKGDLSSESTVSRIRTEHFPLTLESARPSHTSQYLCASRSNRGLAFFGQGTRLTVV.

This clonotype came up many times. The chain combines TRBV29-1 with TRBJ1-4; the match to TRBD1 covers 8 bases. J gave up 0 bases and V 6 bases, and 3 bases lay outside the gene matches. The CDR3 length is 14 residues. Germline values: CDR1 SQVTM, CDR2 ANQGSEA. CDR3 coding DNA: TGCAGCGTGAAGGGACAGGCAACTAATGAAAAACTGTTTTTT. It yields the protein CSVKGQATNEKLFF.

Only a few counts were recorded for this clonotype. The chain recombines TRBV5-1 with TRBJ1-6; unclear D gene. CDR1 and CDR2 from the germline V gene are SGHRS and YFSETQ. The CDR3 sequence is 17 residues long. V was shortened by 0 bases and J by 0 bases, with 10 bases between the two germline ends. This chain's CDR3 is CASSLEAPSSYNSPLHF. The CDR3 region has the DNA TGCGCCAGCAGCTTGGAGGCCCCGAGCTCCTATAATTCACCCCTCCACTTT. The complete variable domain, with remaining parts taken from reference TRBV5-1 and TRBJ1-6, reads KAGVTQTPRYLIKTRGQQVTLSCSPISGHRSVSWYQQTPGQGLQFLFEYFSETQRNKGNFPGRFSGRQFSNSRSEMNVSTLELGDSALYLCASSLEAPSSYNSPLHFGNGTRLTVT.

This clonotype came up many times. The chain carries TRBV24-1 and TRBJ2-5, with D unclear. Germline CDR1 and CDR2: KGHDR and SFDVKD. Deletions cut 5 bases from V and 3 bases from J, with 9 bases between. This CDR3 has 13 amino acids. CDR3: CATSGLWEETQYF. CDR3 coding DNA: TGTGCCACCAGTGGACTCTGGGAAGAGACCCAGTACTTC.

The chain combines TRBV2 with TRBJ2-5, with D hard to call. Trimming removed 5 bases at V and 2 bases at J, with 24 bases between. Germline values: CDR1 SNHLY, CDR2 FYNNEI. The CDR3 has 18 residues. The CDR3 here is CASSSPGSPIVLQETQYF. In DNA, the CDR3 is TGTGCCAGCAGTTCGCCGGGTTCCCCGATAGTGTTACAAGAGACCCAGTACTTC.

Only one count was recorded for this clonotype. V and J are TRBV15 and TRBJ1-2; 7 bases map to TRBD1. Germline CDR1 reads LNHNV; CDR2 reads YYDKDF (reference sequence). With V trimmed by 6 bases and J by 4 bases, 8 bases remained unmatched. The CDR3 spans 14 residues. The CDR3 nucleotides are TGTGCCACCAGTGACGGCGGGACAGCCTATGGCTACACCTTC. Translated, it gives CATSDGGTAYGYTF. Combining the CDR3 with reference TRBV15 and TRBJ1-2 gives the whole variable domain DAMVIQNPRYQVTQFGKPVTLSCSQTLNHNVMYWYQQKSSQAPKLLFHYYDKDFNNEADTPDNFQSRRPNTSFCFLDIRSPGLGDTAMYLCATSDGGTAYGYTFGSGTRLTVV.

V usage is TRBV7-9 and J usage is TRBJ1-2; 9 positions agree with TRBD1. The ends lost 4 bases at V and 4 bases at J; junction bases unmatched: 4. The CDR3 sequence is 14 residues long. In germline, CDR1 is SEHNR, CDR2 FQNEAQ (reference sequence). CDR3 region: CASSYKDRGYGYTF. CDR3 nucleotide sequence: TGTGCCAGCAGCTACAAGGACAGGGGCTATGGCTACACCTTC. Combining the CDR3 with reference TRBV7-9 and TRBJ1-2 gives the whole variable domain DTGVSQNPRHKITKRGQNVTFRCDPISEHNRLYWYRQTLGQGPEFLTYFQNEAQLEKSRLLSDRFSAERPKGSFSTLEIQRTEQGDSAMYLCASSYKDRGYGYTFGSGTRLTVV.

The J gene is TRBJ2-7, the V gene TRBV29-1, with a possible D match to TRBD1 (6 bases). The CDR3 is 14 residues long. Germline lookup yields CDR1 SQVTM and CDR2 ANQGSEA. CDR3 sequence reads: CSAYGQRRSYEQYF. The CDR3 bases are TGCAGTGCCTATGGACAGCGCCGCTCCTACGAGCAGTACTTC.

This clonotype was picked up one time. The rearrangement links TRBV5-1 to TRBJ2-7, with 8 nucleotides matching TRBD2. The CDR3 consists of 15 residues. The J segment lost 2 bases and the V segment lost 0 bases, leaving 4 bases of the junction unmatched. Looked up from germline, CDR1 is SGHRS and CDR2 is YFSETQ. The CDR3 loop reads CASSLAGTRAYEQYF. The CDR3, as DNA: TGCGCCAGCAGCTTGGCCGGGACTAGGGCCTACGAGCAGTACTTC.

CDR3 DNA sequence: TGTGCCAGTAGTATTACGGGACAGGCATCCTACGAGCAGTACTTC. Protein product: CASSITGQASYEQYF. J is TRBJ2-7 and V is TRBV19; 8 nucleotides line up with TRBD1. CDR1 is LNHDA, CDR2 SQIVND, per germline (reference sequence). V was clipped by 3 bases and J by 1 base; unmatched bases: 5. The CDR3 consists of 15 residues. Full variable domain (outside the CDR3, taken from reference TRBV19 and TRBJ2-7): DGGITQSPKYLFRKEGQNVTLSCEQNLNHDAMYWYRQDPGQGLRLIYYSQIVNDFQKGDIAEGYSVSREKKESFPLTVTSAQKNPTAFYLCASSITGQASYEQYFGPGTRLTVT.

Details on this clonotype: A much bigger clone sits one base away, suggesting this may be a read error. The CDR3, as DNA: TGTGTCAGCAGCTTATCGGGGGGCAACGGGGAGCTGTTTTTT. It yields the protein CVSSLSGGNGELFF. The rearrangement links TRBV7-9 to TRBJ2-2; a weak D match, TRBD2 (7 bases). This CDR3 has 14 amino acids. Germline V gives CDR1 SEHNR, CDR2 FQNEAQ (reference sequence). The full variable domain, its missing parts supplied by reference TRBV7-9 and TRBJ2-2, is DTGVSQNPRHKITKRGQNVTFRCDPISEHNRLYWYRQTLGQGPEFLTYFQNEAQLEKSRLLSDRFSAERPKGSFSTLEIQRTEQGDSAMYLCVSSLSGGNGELFFGEGSRLTVL.

This clonotype has a handful of counts. The chain has TRBV19 and TRBJ1-1; 10 bases are a match to TRBD1. Germline V gene sequence: CDR1 LNHDA, CDR2 SQIVND (reference sequence). Trimming took 6 bases from V and 1 from J; bases not matched to a gene: 5. The CDR3 length is 15 residues. The CDR3 loop reads CASSRTGGWNTEAFF. CDR3 nucleotides: TGTGCCAGTAGCCGGACAGGGGGGTGGAACACTGAAGCTTTCTTT.

The chain is built from TRBV12-3 or TRBV12-4 and TRBJ2-7; the D gene is possibly TRBD1 (5 bases). The V and J ends lost 9 bases and 10 bases respectively, with 16 bases between them. This CDR3 contains 11 residues. The CDR3 reads CASTLERTQYF. CDR3 sequence (DNA): TGTGCCAGTACCCTGGAGAGGACACAGTACTTC.

Many counts were recorded for this clonotype. The V and J genes are TRBV7-9 and TRBJ2-2; D gene ambiguous. CDR3 length: 12 amino acids. Trimming removed 8 bases at V and 0 bases at J, with 4 bases between. Germline lookup yields CDR1 SEHNR and CDR2 FQNEAQ (reference sequence). CDR3 nucleotide sequence: TGTGCCAGCCGGTCGAACACCGGGGAGCTGTTTTTT. Its protein product is CASRSNTGELFF.